These T cell receptor beta chains were read from a single sample in a study of read filtering for tumor transcriptome and immune sequencing. TCRdb re-derived calls from the reads in MiXCR, one entry per CDR3 protein. Among tens of thousands of distinct CDR3 sequences listed, approximately 13% were seen once. Material for sequencing was a population of CD138-negative cells sorted from bone marrow. The receptors shown here come from a donor aged 40 or older with multiple myeloma. The conserved cysteine and the conserved F or W are not part of the CDR3 here. D genes are given only for firm matches. Size is stated for part of the rows, as once, few or many counts, or as a class when the clone is expanded.

v_gene: TRBV23-1
j_gene: TRBJ1-5
d_gene: TRBD1
abundance: .
CDR3aa: ASSSFSYRGQSDQPQH

v_gene: TRBV14
j_gene: TRBJ1-5
d_gene: .
abundance: .
CDR3aa: VSSQDLAGPQH

v_gene: TRBV3-1
j_gene: TRBJ2-2
d_gene: TRBD2
abundance: many
CDR3aa: ASSPRLGLAGVTGELF

v_gene: TRBV20-1
j_gene: TRBJ1-5
d_gene: TRBD1
abundance: many
CDR3aa: SATQLNRGGQPQH

v_gene: TRBV7-9
j_gene: TRBJ1-5
d_gene: TRBD1
abundance: many
CDR3aa: ASSSGQGNQPQH

v_gene: TRBV10-3
j_gene: TRBJ1-1
d_gene: .
abundance: .
CDR3aa: AISAGPNTEAS

v_gene: TRBV29-1
j_gene: TRBJ1-1
d_gene: TRBD1
abundance: many
CDR3aa: SVERGLVKRDTEAF

v_gene: TRBV29-1
j_gene: TRBJ2-1
d_gene: .
abundance: many
CDR3aa: SVEDPGNRGEQF

v_gene: TRBV9
j_gene: TRBJ2-6
d_gene: .
abundance: many
CDR3aa: ASSVAVAGANVLT

v_gene: TRBV12-3/TRBV12-4
j_gene: TRBJ2-5
d_gene: .
abundance: .
CDR3aa: ASSFTQETQY

v_gene: TRBV2
j_gene: TRBJ2-5
d_gene: .
abundance: medium-sized
CDR3aa: ASSEAVGQGGTQY

v_gene: TRBV7-9
j_gene: TRBJ2-7
d_gene: .
abundance: .
CDR3aa: ASSWGGEQY

v_gene: TRBV29-1
j_gene: TRBJ1-4
d_gene: .
abundance: many
CDR3aa: SVAEEKLF

v_gene: TRBV28
j_gene: TRBJ1-5
d_gene: TRBD1
abundance: many
CDR3aa: ASIWTGGVNGNQPQH

v_gene: TRBV18
j_gene: TRBJ2-7
d_gene: TRBD1
abundance: many
CDR3aa: ASSPPSGGRTYEQY

v_gene: TRBV12-3/TRBV12-4
j_gene: TRBJ1-1
d_gene: TRBD1
abundance: many
CDR3aa: ASSLASTGDNTEAF

v_gene: TRBV28
j_gene: TRBJ2-7
d_gene: .
abundance: .
CDR3aa: ASSPPIGEQY

v_gene: TRBV20-1
j_gene: TRBJ1-2
d_gene: TRBD1
abundance: many
CDR3aa: SAWQGAT

v_gene: TRBV4-1
j_gene: TRBJ2-7
d_gene: TRBD1
abundance: many
CDR3aa: ASSQDPGQGYEQY

v_gene: TRBV6-1
j_gene: TRBJ2-3
d_gene: .
abundance: many
CDR3aa: ASIPNADTQY

v_gene: TRBV2
j_gene: TRBJ2-1
d_gene: .
abundance: medium-sized
CDR3aa: ASSRNRDFASNEQF

v_gene: TRBV20-1
j_gene: TRBJ1-1
d_gene: .
abundance: .
CDR3aa: SAPDFGGSKTEAF

v_gene: TRBV7-2
j_gene: TRBJ2-2
d_gene: TRBD1
abundance: many
CDR3aa: ASSLWTGNTGELF

v_gene: TRBV11-2
j_gene: TRBJ2-5
d_gene: .
abundance: .
CDR3aa: ASSPRETEETQY

v_gene: TRBV10-2
j_gene: TRBJ2-3
d_gene: TRBD1
abundance: many
CDR3aa: ASSPGGGTQY

v_gene: TRBV12-3/TRBV12-4
j_gene: TRBJ2-5
d_gene: TRBD2
abundance: few
CDR3aa: ASSRTSGRGEETQY

v_gene: TRBV20-1
j_gene: TRBJ1-6
d_gene: .
abundance: many
CDR3aa: SARMEGSYNSPLH

v_gene: TRBV10-3
j_gene: TRBJ1-5
d_gene: TRBD1
abundance: many
CDR3aa: AISESGQGASNQPQH

v_gene: TRBV6-5
j_gene: TRBJ2-1
d_gene: TRBD1
abundance: medium-sized
CDR3aa: ASSPGQGFYNEQF

v_gene: TRBV29-1
j_gene: TRBJ2-7
d_gene: .
abundance: many
CDR3aa: SVEGLLPGEQY

v_gene: TRBV29-1
j_gene: TRBJ2-1
d_gene: TRBD2
abundance: few
CDR3aa: SVEASGRTNEQF

v_gene: TRBV7-2
j_gene: TRBJ2-3
d_gene: TRBD2
abundance: many
CDR3aa: ASSFILAGADTQY

v_gene: TRBV4-1
j_gene: TRBJ2-5
d_gene: .
abundance: many
CDR3aa: ASCQGGETQY

v_gene: TRBV5-1
j_gene: TRBJ1-5
d_gene: TRBD1
abundance: many
CDR3aa: ATTTHRDRGLYSNQPQH

v_gene: TRBV20-1
j_gene: TRBJ2-7
d_gene: .
abundance: many
CDR3aa: SARDQSGGTYEQY

v_gene: TRBV7-2
j_gene: TRBJ2-7
d_gene: .
abundance: many
CDR3aa: ASSLDRSGRAYEQY

v_gene: TRBV6-2/TRBV6-3
j_gene: TRBJ2-1
d_gene: .
abundance: .
CDR3aa: ASSWMRFDDQF

v_gene: TRBV5-1
j_gene: TRBJ2-7
d_gene: .
abundance: many
CDR3aa: ASSVFSGALDEQY

v_gene: TRBV19
j_gene: TRBJ2-7
d_gene: .
abundance: many
CDR3aa: ASRRDLASYEQY

v_gene: TRBV19
j_gene: TRBJ2-7
d_gene: .
abundance: many
CDR3aa: ASSFTLGYEQY

v_gene: TRBV6-6
j_gene: TRBJ1-4
d_gene: .
abundance: many
CDR3aa: ASSPRKGTTNEKLF

v_gene: TRBV7-9
j_gene: TRBJ2-3
d_gene: .
abundance: .
CDR3aa: ASSRGGGGGDSSTDTQY

v_gene: TRBV18
j_gene: TRBJ2-1
d_gene: .
abundance: many
CDR3aa: ASSPTKYNEQF

v_gene: TRBV5-1
j_gene: TRBJ2-1
d_gene: TRBD2
abundance: .
CDR3aa: ASSSRLAGANYDEQF

v_gene: TRBV4-1
j_gene: TRBJ2-7
d_gene: .
abundance: many
CDR3aa: ASSQGAWVQTSYEQY

v_gene: TRBV28
j_gene: TRBJ2-1
d_gene: TRBD1
abundance: few
CDR3aa: GAGGYNEQF

v_gene: TRBV20-1
j_gene: TRBJ2-7
d_gene: TRBD2
abundance: medium-sized
CDR3aa: SARDHAGGYEQY

v_gene: TRBV20-1
j_gene: TRBJ1-1
d_gene: .
abundance: many
CDR3aa: KGTVNTEAF

v_gene: TRBV29-1
j_gene: TRBJ2-7
d_gene: TRBD2
abundance: many
CDR3aa: SAASGTDSYEQY

v_gene: TRBV27
j_gene: TRBJ2-7
d_gene: .
abundance: many
CDR3aa: ASSPRGGSYEQY

v_gene: TRBV20-1
j_gene: TRBJ2-1
d_gene: .
abundance: many
CDR3aa: SAMLLEGRL

v_gene: TRBV11-2
j_gene: TRBJ2-3
d_gene: .
abundance: many
CDR3aa: ASSPGPSSDTQY

v_gene: TRBV5-5
j_gene: TRBJ2-7
d_gene: .
abundance: many
CDR3aa: ASSLAEYEQY

v_gene: TRBV20-1
j_gene: TRBJ2-7
d_gene: .
abundance: many
CDR3aa: SASMGPTYEQY

v_gene: TRBV28
j_gene: TRBJ2-5
d_gene: .
abundance: many
CDR3aa: ASSSWTIQETQY

v_gene: TRBV20-1
j_gene: TRBJ2-7
d_gene: TRBD2
abundance: many
CDR3aa: SAGRTSGIYEQY

v_gene: TRBV28
j_gene: TRBJ2-1
d_gene: TRBD2
abundance: .
CDR3aa: ASRSGSTYNEQF

v_gene: TRBV3-1
j_gene: TRBJ2-7
d_gene: .
abundance: many
CDR3aa: ASSQGVEGRTG